Shown below are 31 T cell receptor beta chains from a single sample sequenced in a study of shared clonotypes between healthy human individuals. Repertoires were generated with immunoSEQ multiplex PCR, while TCRdb's copy carries only in-frame clones and drops some. The sample consists of 500,000 to 700,000 clones, 85% to 95% of them appearing once. CD8 cells regarded as naive lacked CD45RO, were positively chosen for CCR7, and omitted terminally differentiated effector memory CD45RA+ cells. The sequencing input was naive CD8+ T cells sorted from blood. Source of these receptors: a woman younger than 45 in good health.

The chain couples TRBV9 to TRBJ1-2, with unresolved D. CDR1 is SGDLS, CDR2 YYNGEE, per germline. The V gene lost 3 bases and the J gene lost 4 bases, with 19 bases spanning the gap. The CDR3 length is 16 residues. The CDR3, as DNA: TGTGCCAGCAGCGGAAGCCTGCCCGTTCTTCCCTATGGCTACACCTTC. This encodes CASSGSLPVLPYGYTF.

The chain employs TRBV5-4 and TRBJ2-7; 9 positions match TRBD2. The V and J ends lost 6 bases and 3 bases, in that order; junction bases with no gene match: 13. CDR1 is SGHNT, CDR2 YYREEE, per germline (reference sequence). This CDR3 spans 16 amino acids. The CDR3 coding sequence is TGTGCCAGCACCCCCTCCCCGGGGACTAGCTTCTACGAGCAGTACTTC. Its translation: CASTPSPGTSFYEQYF.

Note on this clone: Other DNA variants within this sample encode the same CDR3. This chain connects TRBV5-5 to TRBJ2-7; D call uncertain. The CDR3 covers 13 residues. The germline V gene encodes CDR1 SGHKS and CDR2 YYEKEE (reference sequence). V dropped 0 bases and J dropped 2 bases, with 6 bases sitting between them. CDR3 protein: CASSLGLTYEQYF. The CDR3 nucleotides are TGTGCCAGCAGCTTGGGGCTGACCTACGAGCAGTACTTC. The variable domain in full, completed from reference TRBV5-5 and TRBJ2-7, reads DAGVTQSPTHLIKTRGQQVTLRCSPISGHKSVSWYQQVLGQGPQFIFQYYEKEERGRGNFPDRFSARQFPNYSSELNVNALLLGDSALYLCASSLGLTYEQYFGPGTRLTVT.

The chain recombines TRBV5-1 with TRBJ2-3; D might be TRBD1 (6 bases). Trimming left V 2 bases short and J 2 bases short, with 12 bases between. Germline V gene sequence: CDR1 SGHRS, CDR2 YFSETQ. The CDR3 loop spans 15 amino acids. The CDR3 protein is CASSFSTGHTDTQYF. The CDR3 DNA is TGCGCCAGCAGCTTCTCGACGGGACACACAGATACGCAGTATTTT.

The gene calls are TRBV4-1 and TRBJ2-2, with 7 nucleotides matching TRBD2. The CDR3 length is 18 residues. Germline V gene sequence: CDR1 MGHRA, CDR2 YSYEKL. V trimming: 4 bases; J trimming: 5 bases; junction bases outside the gene matches: 16. CDR3 protein: CASSRGREGGPGTGELFF. The CDR3 coding sequence is TGCGCCAGCAGCCGCGGCCGAGAGGGAGGGCCTGGTACCGGGGAGCTGTTTTTT.

The chain couples TRBV14 to TRBJ2-1; 10 bases agree with TRBD2. With V trimmed by 1 base and J by 7 bases, 7 bases remained unmatched. This CDR3 is 16 amino acids long. Germline loops: CDR1 SGHDN, CDR2 FVKESK. The CDR3 coding sequence is TGTGCCAGCAGCCAAGTGGCTAGCGGGAGAAGGAATGAGCAGTTCTTC. This encodes CASSQVASGRRNEQFF.

The gene calls are TRBV11-2 and TRBJ1-3; TRBD1 agrees at 8 bases. V lost 6 bases and J lost 2; bases outside the gene matches: 3. The germline CDR1 and CDR2 sequences are SGHAT and FQNNGV. This CDR3 has 14 residues. CDR3 residues: CASRPRGPGNTIYF. The CDR3 coding sequence is TGTGCCAGCAGGCCCAGGGGGCCTGGAAACACCATATATTTT.

This chain connects TRBV27 to TRBJ2-1; TRBD2 aligns across 9 bases. The CDR3 spans 15 residues. Germline V gene sequence: CDR1 MNHEY, CDR2 SMNVEV (reference sequence). V trimming: 5 bases; J trimming: 2 bases; junction bases outside the gene matches: 4. CDR3 in DNA: TGTGCCAGCAGTGATGGCGGGAGGGCCTACAATGAGCAGTTCTTC. The encoded protein is CASSDGGRAYNEQFF.

The rearrangement uses TRBV5-1 and TRBJ2-7; a possible D gene is TRBD2 (5 bases). Germline loops: CDR1 SGHRS, CDR2 YFSETQ. The CDR3 contains 13 residues. Trimming shortened V by 4 bases and J by 3 bases, and 11 bases separated the two germline ends. The CDR3 region has the DNA TGCGCCAGCAGCCCGGGGATGGACTACGAGCAGTACTTC. Translating gives CASSPGMDYEQYF.

In regard to this clone: Other DNA sequences of this sample code for an identical CDR3. V gene TRBV6-5 combines with J gene TRBJ1-1; D is perhaps TRBD1 (6 bases). This CDR3 region has 14 residues. Germline V lookup: CDR1 MNHEY, CDR2 SVGAGI. Deletions cut 2 bases from V and 4 bases from J, with 11 bases between. The CDR3 DNA reads TGTGCCAGCAGTTACGGGCCCAGGGGCACTGAAGCTTTCTTT. It translates to CASSYGPRGTEAFF.

This chain uses TRBV27 with TRBJ2-1; D unclear. In germline, CDR1 is MNHEY, CDR2 SMNVEV (reference sequence). The ends were cut back, 3 bases at V and 3 bases at J, with 12 bases in the middle. This CDR3 region has 15 residues. The CDR3 coding sequence is TGTGCCAGCAGTTTCCGTAGTAAGATCTACAATGAGCAGTTCTTC. This sequence encodes CASSFRSKIYNEQFF.

The chain combines TRBV10-2 with TRBJ2-7, with 7 bases matching TRBD2. The CDR3 is 14 amino acids. Germline V CDR1 and CDR2: WSHSY, SAAADI. Losses at the gene ends were 8 bases for V and 2 bases for J; bases not matched to a gene: 9. As DNA, the CDR3 is TGCGCCAGCTACTTAGGGGAGGGCCCCTACGAGCAGTACTTC. This gives the protein CASYLGEGPYEQYF.

This chain uses TRBV7-3 with TRBJ2-5; D is possibly TRBD2 (6 bases). Trimming shortened V by 0 bases and J by 3 bases, and 11 bases separated the two germline ends. The CDR3 runs 15 residues. Germline-derived CDR1 and CDR2 are SGHTA and FQGTGA. The DNA for the CDR3 is TGTGCCAGCAGCTTAACCCGGGAGAGGAAAGAGACCCAGTACTTC. This codes for CASSLTRERKETQYF.

This clone showed up just once. J is TRBJ1-1 and V is TRBV11-2, with TRBD1 as a possible D gene (6 bases). The CDR3 length is 12 residues. Trimming left V 5 bases short and J 5 bases short, with 9 bases between. Germline loops: CDR1 SGHAT, CDR2 FQNNGV. The CDR3 here is CASSTTGTEAFF. The CDR3 DNA follows: TGTGCCAGCAGCACGACAGGTACTGAAGCTTTCTTT.

This clone was seen a single time. Other DNA sequences in the sample encode the same CDR3. The chain links TRBV9 to TRBJ2-1; possibly TRBD2 for D (7 bases). Looked up from germline, CDR1 is SGDLS and CDR2 is YYNGEE. This CDR3 has 15 residues. Between the trimmed V and J ends, which lost 0 bases and 2 bases, there was a span of 9 bases. Here the CDR3 reads CASSVAGGTYNEQFF. The CDR3 DNA follows: TGTGCCAGCAGCGTAGCGGGGGGCACCTACAATGAGCAGTTCTTC.

This chain uses TRBV7-8 with TRBJ2-2; 10 bases are a match to TRBD2. Unmatched junction bases numbered 12, after V lost 8 bases and J lost 3 bases. CDR3 length: 17 residues. Germline assignment: CDR1 SGHVS and CDR2 FQNEAQ. CDR3 in DNA: TGTGCCAGCGGTCCCCACCTGAGCGGGAGGGACACCGGGGAGCTGTTTTTT. This codes for CASGPHLSGRDTGELFF.

For this clone: This same CDR3 is encoded by further DNA sequences in the sample. The J gene is TRBJ2-5, the V gene TRBV27, with TRBD2 matching over 14 bases. The germline V gene has CDR1 MNHEY and CDR2 SMNVEV (reference sequence). The V gene end was trimmed by 2 bases and the J gene end by 4 bases; junction bases not matched to a gene: 3. The length of the CDR3 is 16 residues. CDR3 region: CASSLGTSGRRETQYF. The DNA for the CDR3 is TGTGCCAGCAGTTTAGGGACTAGCGGGAGACGAGAGACCCAGTACTTC.

This rearrangement joins TRBV5-6 to TRBJ2-5; D is perhaps TRBD2 (6 bases). The tail of the sequence fits TRBJ2-7 better, so the J call may be wrong. Germline CDR1 and CDR2: SGHDT and YYEEEE. The CDR3 is made up of 13 amino acids. The CDR3 bases are TGTGCCAGCAGCTTTAGCGGAACCTACGAGCAGTACTTC. Protein sequence: CASSFSGTYEQYF.

This clone came up once. The chain combines TRBV28 with TRBJ2-7; TRBD2 is a possible D gene (5 bases). The V gene's germline CDR1 is MDHEN and CDR2 SYDVKM. Trimming took 3 bases from V and 6 from J, leaving 12 bases between them. The CDR3 covers 13 residues. CDR3 residues: CASSFKKAGEQYF. The DNA for the CDR3 is TGTGCCAGCAGTTTTAAGAAGGCGGGCGAGCAGTACTTC.

The chain carries TRBV7-6 and TRBJ2-7, with TRBD2 as a possible D gene (6 bases). The ends were cut back, 0 bases at V and 0 bases at J, with 12 bases in the middle. The CDR3 is 16 amino acids. CDR1 and CDR2 (germline): SGHVS, FNYEAQ. In DNA, the CDR3 is TGTGCCAGCAGCTTAGCGGAAGGAGGGAACTCCTACGAGCAGTACTTC. Translated, it gives CASSLAEGGNSYEQYF.

The rearrangement uses TRBV10-2 and TRBJ2-1; tentative D call: TRBD2 (6 bases). The CDR3 length is 12 residues. V dropped 4 bases and J dropped 9 bases, with 10 bases sitting between them. The germline V gene has CDR1 WSHSY and CDR2 SAAADI. CDR3 sequence: CASSGGVREQFF. The CDR3, as DNA: TGCGCCAGCAGTGGGGGGGTACGTGAGCAGTTCTTC.

The chain combines TRBV19 with TRBJ1-2, with unresolved D. V lost 3 bases to trimming and J lost 8 bases, with 13 bases between them. This CDR3 is built from 13 residues. From germline, CDR1 is LNHDA and CDR2 SQIVND (reference sequence). The CDR3 is CASSIGGQVGYTF. In nucleotides, the CDR3 is TGTGCCAGTAGTATCGGAGGGCAAGTCGGCTACACCTTC.

V gene TRBV7-6 combines with J gene TRBJ2-1; 7 bases agree with TRBD2. The CDR3 extends over 15 amino acids. The V gene end was trimmed by 5 bases and the J gene end by 12 bases; junction bases not matched to a gene: 16. Germline V gene lookup returns CDR1 SGHVS and CDR2 FNYEAQ. CDR3 coding DNA: TGTGCCAGCAGCCAAGGCAGCGGGGAAGTACGGGGGCAGTTCTTC. The encoded protein is CASSQGSGEVRGQFF. The whole variable domain, filled in from reference TRBV7-6 and TRBJ2-1, reads GAGVSQSPRYKVTKRGQDVALRCDPISGHVSLYWYRQALGQGPEFLTYFNYEAQQDKSGLPNDRFSAERPEGSISTLTIQRTEQRDSAMYRCASSQGSGEVRGQFFGPGTRLTVL.

This chain joins TRBV9 and TRBJ1-2; tentative D call: TRBD1 (5 bases). This CDR3 is built from 14 residues. V dropped 0 bases and J dropped 4 bases, with 10 bases sitting between them. Germline V lookup: CDR1 SGDLS, CDR2 YYNGEE. The CDR3 nucleotides read TGTGCCAGCAGCGTAGAAGACAGTAGCTATGGCTACACCTTC. The encoded protein is CASSVEDSSYGYTF.

V and J are TRBV19 and TRBJ2-1, with 9 bases lining up with TRBD2. CDR1 is LNHDA and CDR2 is SQIVND in the germline V gene (reference sequence). The CDR3 has 16 residues. Germline trimming cut 6 bases from V and 9 bases from J; bases unmatched to any gene: 15. DNA for the CDR3: TGTGCCAGTAGCAGTTATAGCGGGAGAGGCGGGAGTGAGCAGTTCTTC. Amino acid sequence: CASSSYSGRGGSEQFF.

As concerns this clone: The same CDR3 arises from other DNA sequences in this sample as well. The gene calls are TRBV27 and TRBJ2-7; 11 bases align to TRBD1. The CDR3 is 15 amino acids. Germline assignment: CDR1 MNHEY and CDR2 SMNVEV (reference sequence). V was clipped by 6 bases and J by 0 bases; unmatched bases: 4. Written as DNA, the CDR3 is TGTGCCAGCAGCCCCGGGACAGGGGGCTCCTACGAGCAGTACTTC. Amino acid sequence: CASSPGTGGSYEQYF.

The V gene is TRBV2, the J gene TRBJ2-5; 10 bases map to TRBD2. The tail of the sequence fits TRBJ2-7 better, so the J call may be wrong. Germline CDR1 reads SNHLY; CDR2 reads FYNNEI. CDR3 length equals 15 residues. The CDR3 here is CASLYASGSSYEQYF. The CDR3 DNA reads as TGTGCCAGCCTATACGCTAGCGGGAGCTCCTACGAGCAGTACTTC.

This clone is a singleton in its sample. This chain connects TRBV27 to TRBJ2-3; TRBD2 matches at 10 bases. Germline CDR1 reads MNHEY; CDR2 reads SMNVEV (reference sequence). V trimming: 5 bases; J trimming: 1 base; junction bases outside the gene matches: 3. This CDR3 comprises 15 residues. The CDR3 reads CASSHGTSGTDTQYF. The CDR3 DNA reads TGTGCCAGCAGTCACGGGACTAGCGGCACAGATACGCAGTATTTT.

The genes are TRBV2 and TRBJ2-1; the match to TRBD2 covers 9 bases. CDR3 size: 15 residues. Germline-derived CDR1 and CDR2 are SNHLY and FYNNEI. V shed 3 bases, J shed 3 bases, and the junction held 3 bases outside the gene matches. The CDR3 sequence is CASSDVTSGYNEQFF. The CDR3 DNA reads TGTGCCAGCAGTGATGTGACTAGCGGCTACAATGAGCAGTTCTTC.

Comments on this clone: Other nucleotide sequences in the sample specify the same CDR3. The chain is built from TRBV7-9 and TRBJ2-4; TRBD2 matches at 12 bases. Germline assignment: CDR1 SEHNR and CDR2 FQNEAQ (reference sequence). The CDR3 spans 18 residues. The V segment lost 2 bases and the J segment 1 base; nucleotides outside the gene matches: 6. As DNA, the CDR3 is TGTGCCAGCAGCTTACTAGCGGGAGGGCCTGGGGCCAAAAACATTCAGTACTTC. It yields the protein CASSLLAGGPGAKNIQYF.

The chain employs TRBV28 and TRBJ2-2, with 10 bases aligning to TRBD1. Germline V gene lookup returns CDR1 MDHEN and CDR2 SYDVKM. The trim removed 6 bases at V and 5 bases at J, leaving 6 bases unmatched. The CDR3 is made up of 15 amino acids. In nucleotides, the CDR3 is TGTGCCAGCAGACCCGGGACAGGGGTGACCGGGGAGCTGTTTTTT. Encoded protein: CASRPGTGVTGELFF.